This T cell receptor beta chain was profiled in a study of response to subunit inactivated influenza vaccine. Trimming cost V 2 bases and J 5 bases, with 19 bases left between them. Germline V gene sequence: CDR1 LGHNA, CDR2 YSLEER. The CDR3 has 16 residues. Using its own MiXCR run on the RT-PCR reads, TCRdb lists one record per CDR3 protein. Among roughly 570,000 distinct CDR3 sequences listed, around 15% were seen once. Study-wide results and limits: Every seasonal influenza vaccination brings in few new T cells, the authors suggested.

Worth noting for this clonotype: Its antigen is still unknown.

This sequence joins TRBV4-3 and TRBJ2-7; D perhaps matches TRBD1 (5 bases). The TCR was taken from a man aged 45 to 65 who received an inactivated influenza vaccine. The specimen was PBMCs from blood, collected approximately 13 days after vaccination. CDR3 in amino acids: CASSQSLGRKIHEQYF. The CDR3, as DNA: TGCGCCAGCAGCCAATCCCTGGGGCGAAAGATCCACGAGCAGTACTTC.